This T cell receptor (beta chain) was retrieved from a study of blood T cell repertoires in COVID-19. In the authors' methods: Estimation of nucleated cell counts relied on the amplification of reference gene primers. TCRdb's table, derived via immunoSEQ multiplex PCR, lists solely in-frame clones and lacks some. V and J calls and clone size are copied from that table; D and trimming were computed from the DNA. The data contain 300,000 to 350,000 clones, roughly 87% of them seen just once; the ten biggest clones take up more than 7.5%. CDR3 length equals 17 residues. In germline, CDR1 is SEHNR, CDR2 FQNEAQ (reference sequence). Losses at the gene ends were 4 bases for V and 1 base for J; bases not matched to a gene: 6. The Seattle patients joined while their infection was active and were tracked longitudinally afterward.

Input material: peripheral blood. The chain uses TRBV7-9 and TRBJ2-2; 10 nucleotides align to TRBD2. This receptor was taken from a man in his thirties or forties with COVID-19, enrolled during active disease. The chain's CDR3 is CASSYLRTSGNTGELFF. DNA of the CDR3: TGTGCCAGCAGCTATCTGCGGACTAGCGGGAACACCGGGGAGCTGTTTTTT.